This TCR beta chain was sequenced in a study of PD-L1 blockade in urothelial cancer. Time point described: pretreatment peripheral blood. The assay was immunoSEQ multiplex PCR, and TCRdb's table has in-frame clones only and misses some. The sample contains about 130,000 clones, around 84% of which appear only once. The table lists this clone with a count of one. The germline gives CDR1 SGHAT, CDR2 FQNNGV. The V and J ends lost 5 bases and 4 bases respectively, with 6 bases between them. The CDR3 covers 12 residues. This TCR was sampled from a man aged 45-65 years with urothelial cancer. The starting material was PBMCs, obtained around atezolizumab (anti-PD-L1) treatment. The chain links TRBV11-2 to TRBJ1-3; maybe TRBD1 (5 bases). CDR3 DNA: TGTGCCAGCAGCAGACAGGGAAACACCATATATTTT. Translating it yields CASSRQGNTIYF.